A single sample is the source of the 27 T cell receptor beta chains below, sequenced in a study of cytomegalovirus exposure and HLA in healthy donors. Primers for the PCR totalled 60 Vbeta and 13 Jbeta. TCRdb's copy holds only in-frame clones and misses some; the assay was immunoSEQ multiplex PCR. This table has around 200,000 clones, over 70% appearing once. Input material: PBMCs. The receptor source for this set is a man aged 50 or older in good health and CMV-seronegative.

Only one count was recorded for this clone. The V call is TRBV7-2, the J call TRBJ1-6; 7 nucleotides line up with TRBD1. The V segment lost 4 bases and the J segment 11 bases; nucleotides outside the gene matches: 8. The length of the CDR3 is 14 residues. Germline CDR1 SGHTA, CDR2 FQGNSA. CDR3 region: CASSYNRGLTPLHF. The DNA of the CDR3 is TGTGCCAGCAGCTACAACAGGGGACTGACACCCCTCCACTTT.

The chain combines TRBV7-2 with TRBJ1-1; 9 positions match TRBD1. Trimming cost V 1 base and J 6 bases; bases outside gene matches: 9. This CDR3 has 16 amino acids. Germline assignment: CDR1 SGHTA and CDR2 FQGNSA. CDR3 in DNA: TGTGCCAGCAGCTTAGTACAGGGGGCGTATCTCCCTGAAGCTTTCTTT. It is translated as CASSLVQGAYLPEAFF.

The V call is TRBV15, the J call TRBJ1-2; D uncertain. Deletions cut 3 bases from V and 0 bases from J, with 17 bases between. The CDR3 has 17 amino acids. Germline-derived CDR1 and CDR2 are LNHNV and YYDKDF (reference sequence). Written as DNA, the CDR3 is TGTGCCACCAGCAGGGGAGGCGCCGCAGATACTAACTATGGCTACACCTTC. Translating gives CATSRGGAADTNYGYTF.

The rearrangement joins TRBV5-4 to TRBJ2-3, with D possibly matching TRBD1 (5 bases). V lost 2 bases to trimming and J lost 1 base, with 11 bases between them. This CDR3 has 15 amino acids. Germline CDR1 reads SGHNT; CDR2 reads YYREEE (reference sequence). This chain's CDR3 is CASSLGEGGTDTQYF. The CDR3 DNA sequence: TGTGCCAGCAGCTTAGGGGAAGGCGGCACAGATACGCAGTATTTT.

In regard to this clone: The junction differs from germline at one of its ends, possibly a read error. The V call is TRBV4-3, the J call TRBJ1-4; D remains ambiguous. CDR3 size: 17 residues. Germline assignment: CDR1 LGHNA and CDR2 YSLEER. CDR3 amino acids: CASSPLTGIETNEILFF. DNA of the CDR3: TGCGCCAGCAGCCCCTTGACGGGGATCGAAACTAATGAAATACTGTTTTTT.

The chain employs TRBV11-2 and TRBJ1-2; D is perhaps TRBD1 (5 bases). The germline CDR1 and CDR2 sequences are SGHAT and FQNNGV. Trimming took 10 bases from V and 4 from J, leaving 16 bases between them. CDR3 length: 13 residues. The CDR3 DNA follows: TGTGCCACTTCAAGCTGGGGGGTCTATGGCTACACCTTC. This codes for CATSSWGVYGYTF.

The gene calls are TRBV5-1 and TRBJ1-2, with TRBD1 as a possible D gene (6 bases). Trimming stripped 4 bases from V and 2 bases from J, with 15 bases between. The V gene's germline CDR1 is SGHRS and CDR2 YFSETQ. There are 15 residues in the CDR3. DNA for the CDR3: TGCGCCAGCAGCCCATCCTACAGGGAGAACTATGGCTACACCTTC. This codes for CASSPSYRENYGYTF. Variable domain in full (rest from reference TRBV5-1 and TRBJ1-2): KAGVTQTPRYLIKTRGQQVTLSCSPISGHRSVSWYQQTPGQGLQFLFEYFSETQRNKGNFPGRFSGRQFSNSRSEMNVSTLELGDSALYLCASSPSYRENYGYTFGSGTRLTVV.

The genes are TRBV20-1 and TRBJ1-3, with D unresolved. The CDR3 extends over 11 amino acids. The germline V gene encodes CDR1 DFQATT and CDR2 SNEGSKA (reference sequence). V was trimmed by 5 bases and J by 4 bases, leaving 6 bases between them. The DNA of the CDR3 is TGCAGTGCTCCCCTCGGAAACACCATATATTTT. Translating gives CSAPLGNTIYF.

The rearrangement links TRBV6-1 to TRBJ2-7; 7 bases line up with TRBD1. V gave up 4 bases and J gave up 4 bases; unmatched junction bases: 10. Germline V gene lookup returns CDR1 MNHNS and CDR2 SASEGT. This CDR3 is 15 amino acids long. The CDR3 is CASSGGEGAHYEQYF. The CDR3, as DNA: TGTGCCAGCAGTGGGGGCGAGGGGGCGCATTACGAGCAGTACTTC.

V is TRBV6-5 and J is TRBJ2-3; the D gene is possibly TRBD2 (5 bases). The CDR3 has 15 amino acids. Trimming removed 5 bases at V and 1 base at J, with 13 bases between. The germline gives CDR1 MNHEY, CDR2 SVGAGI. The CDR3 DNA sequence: TGTGCCAGCAGTACATGGGGAGAGGGCACAGATACGCAGTATTTT. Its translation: CASSTWGEGTDTQYF.

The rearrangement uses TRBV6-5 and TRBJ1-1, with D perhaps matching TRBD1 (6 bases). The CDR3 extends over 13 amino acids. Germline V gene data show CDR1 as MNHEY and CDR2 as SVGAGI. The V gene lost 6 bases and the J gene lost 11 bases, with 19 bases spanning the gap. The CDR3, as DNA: TGTGCCAGCAGCCAGGGAACTACAGGGATGGCTTTCTTT. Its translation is CASSQGTTGMAFF.

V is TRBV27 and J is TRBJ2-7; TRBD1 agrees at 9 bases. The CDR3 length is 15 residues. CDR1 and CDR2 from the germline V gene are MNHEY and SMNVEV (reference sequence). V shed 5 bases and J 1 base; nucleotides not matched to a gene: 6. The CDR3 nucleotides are TGTGCCAGCAGTAGCACCGGGACAGGGTCCTACGAGCAGTACTTC. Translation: CASSSTGTGSYEQYF.

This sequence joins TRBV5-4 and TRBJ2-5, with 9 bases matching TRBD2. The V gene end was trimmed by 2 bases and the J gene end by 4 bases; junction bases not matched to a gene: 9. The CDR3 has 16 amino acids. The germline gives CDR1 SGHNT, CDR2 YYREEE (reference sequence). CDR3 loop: CASSLTSGGHRETQYF. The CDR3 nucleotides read TGTGCCAGCAGCTTAACGAGCGGGGGGCATCGAGAGACCCAGTACTTC.

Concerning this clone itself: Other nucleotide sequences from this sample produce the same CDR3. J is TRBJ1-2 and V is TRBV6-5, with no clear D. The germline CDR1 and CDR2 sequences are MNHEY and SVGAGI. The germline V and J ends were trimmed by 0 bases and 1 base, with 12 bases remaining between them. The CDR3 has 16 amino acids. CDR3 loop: CASSYSIYPVNYGYTF. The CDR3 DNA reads TGTGCCAGCAGTTACTCGATTTACCCAGTTAACTATGGCTACACCTTC.

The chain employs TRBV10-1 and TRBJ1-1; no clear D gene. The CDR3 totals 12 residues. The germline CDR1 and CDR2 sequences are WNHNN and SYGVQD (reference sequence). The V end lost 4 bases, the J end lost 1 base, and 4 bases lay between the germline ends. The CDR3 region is CASSAGNTEAFF. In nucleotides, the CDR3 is TGCGCCAGCAGTGCCGGGAACACTGAAGCTTTCTTT.

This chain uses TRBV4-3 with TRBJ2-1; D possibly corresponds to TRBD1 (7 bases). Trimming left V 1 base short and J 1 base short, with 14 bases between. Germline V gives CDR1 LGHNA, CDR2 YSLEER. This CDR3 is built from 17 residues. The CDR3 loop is CASSQGRGLGSYNEQFF. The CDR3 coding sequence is TGCGCCAGCAGCCAAGGGAGGGGGCTAGGGTCCTACAATGAGCAGTTCTTC.

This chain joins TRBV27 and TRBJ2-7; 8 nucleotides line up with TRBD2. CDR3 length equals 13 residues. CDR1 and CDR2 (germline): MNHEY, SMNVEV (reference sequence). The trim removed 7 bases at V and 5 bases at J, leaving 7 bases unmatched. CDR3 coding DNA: TGTGCCAGCAATCCCGGGAGGGGCCACGAGCAGTACTTC. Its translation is CASNPGRGHEQYF.

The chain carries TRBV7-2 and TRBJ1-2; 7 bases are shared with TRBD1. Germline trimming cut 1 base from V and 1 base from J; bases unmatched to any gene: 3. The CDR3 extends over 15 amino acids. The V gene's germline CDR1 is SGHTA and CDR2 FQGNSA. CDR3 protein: CASSLEGQHNYGYTF. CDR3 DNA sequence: TGTGCCAGCAGCTTAGAGGGACAGCATAACTATGGCTACACCTTC. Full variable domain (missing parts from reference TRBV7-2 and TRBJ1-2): GAGVSQSPSNKVTEKGKDVELRCDPISGHTALYWYRQSLGQGLEFLIYFQGNSAPDKSGLPSDRFSAERTGGSVSTLTIQRTQQEDSAVYLCASSLEGQHNYGYTFGSGTRLTVV.

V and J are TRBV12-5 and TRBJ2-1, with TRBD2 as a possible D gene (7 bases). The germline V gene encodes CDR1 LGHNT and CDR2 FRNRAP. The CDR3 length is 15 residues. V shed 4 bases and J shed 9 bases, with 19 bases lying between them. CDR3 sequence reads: CASGSITQGGVEQFF. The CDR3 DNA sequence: TGTGCTAGTGGTTCTATCACCCAAGGGGGGGTTGAGCAGTTCTTC.

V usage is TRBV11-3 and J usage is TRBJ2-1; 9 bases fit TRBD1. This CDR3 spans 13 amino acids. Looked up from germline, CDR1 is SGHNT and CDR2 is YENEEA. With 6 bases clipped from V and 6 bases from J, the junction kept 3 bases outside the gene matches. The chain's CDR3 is CASSPGQGNEQFF. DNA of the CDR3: TGTGCCAGCAGTCCGGGACAGGGCAATGAGCAGTTCTTC.

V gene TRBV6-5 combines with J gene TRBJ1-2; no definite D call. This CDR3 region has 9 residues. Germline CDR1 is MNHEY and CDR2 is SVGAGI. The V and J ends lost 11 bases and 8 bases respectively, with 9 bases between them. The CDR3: CAVGWGYTF. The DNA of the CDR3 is TGTGCCGTCGGGTGGGGCTACACCTTC.

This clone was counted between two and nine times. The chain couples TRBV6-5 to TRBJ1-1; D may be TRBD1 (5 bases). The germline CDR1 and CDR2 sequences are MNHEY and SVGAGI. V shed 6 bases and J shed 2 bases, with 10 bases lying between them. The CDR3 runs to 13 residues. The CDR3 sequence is CASRRQQNTEAFF. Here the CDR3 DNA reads TGTGCCAGCAGGCGACAGCAAAACACTGAAGCTTTCTTT.

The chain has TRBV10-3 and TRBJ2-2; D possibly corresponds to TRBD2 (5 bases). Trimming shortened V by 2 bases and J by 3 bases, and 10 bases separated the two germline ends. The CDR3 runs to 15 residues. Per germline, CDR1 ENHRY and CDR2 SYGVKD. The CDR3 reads CAISEPERDTGELFF. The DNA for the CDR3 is TGTGCCATCAGTGAGCCCGAGAGGGACACCGGGGAGCTGTTTTTT.

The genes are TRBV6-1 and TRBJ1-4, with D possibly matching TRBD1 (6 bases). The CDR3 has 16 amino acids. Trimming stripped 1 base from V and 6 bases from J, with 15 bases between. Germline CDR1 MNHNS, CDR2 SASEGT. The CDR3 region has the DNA TGTGCCAGCAGTGAAGGGAAGACAGGACCATATGAAAAACTGTTTTTT. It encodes CASSEGKTGPYEKLFF.

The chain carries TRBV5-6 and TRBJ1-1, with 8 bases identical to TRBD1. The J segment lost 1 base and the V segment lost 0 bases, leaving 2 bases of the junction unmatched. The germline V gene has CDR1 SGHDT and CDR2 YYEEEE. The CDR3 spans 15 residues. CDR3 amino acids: CASSLADRENTEAFF. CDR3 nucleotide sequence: TGTGCCAGCAGCTTGGCGGACAGGGAGAACACTGAAGCTTTCTTT. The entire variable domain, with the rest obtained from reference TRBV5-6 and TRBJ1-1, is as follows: DAGVTQSPTHLIKTRGQQVTLRCSPKSGHDTVSWYQQALGQGPQFIFQYYEEEERQRGNFPDRFSGHQFPNYSSELNVNALLLGDSALYLCASSLADRENTEAFFGQGTRLTVV.

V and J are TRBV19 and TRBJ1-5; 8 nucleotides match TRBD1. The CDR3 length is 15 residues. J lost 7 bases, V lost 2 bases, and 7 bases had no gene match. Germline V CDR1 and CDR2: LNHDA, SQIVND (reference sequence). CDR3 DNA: TGTGCCAGTAGTATATTCCAGGGGGCTTGGCAGCCCCAGCATTTT. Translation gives CASSIFQGAWQPQHF.

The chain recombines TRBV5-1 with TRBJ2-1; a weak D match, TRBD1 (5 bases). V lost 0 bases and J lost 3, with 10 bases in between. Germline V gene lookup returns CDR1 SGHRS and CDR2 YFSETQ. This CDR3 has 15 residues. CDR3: CASSLDGQVYNEQFF. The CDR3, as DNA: TGCGCCAGCAGCTTGGACGGACAAGTCTACAATGAGCAGTTCTTC.